The 15 T cell receptor beta chains listed next were all sequenced from one sample in a study of T cell clonality in common variable immunodeficiency. Data came from immunoSEQ multiplex PCR; TCRdb stores just in-frame clones and leaves some out. The sample yields about 60,000 clones, without any singletons. The sequenced sample consisted of peripheral blood mononuclear cells. These receptors were obtained from a person aged 18 to 75 in good health.

Many counts were recorded for this clone. The missing CDR3 end, 3 residues past where the read stops, is filled in from the germline J gene. The rearrangement uses TRBV6-1 and TRBJ2-7; TRBD1 might be the D (6 bases). Germline V CDR1 and CDR2: MNHNS, SASEGT. V was shortened by 3 bases and J by 3 bases, with 9 bases between the two germline ends. The CDR3 is 13 amino acids. CDR3 residues: CASSEGAIYEQYF. CDR3 DNA (partial): TGTGCCAGCAGTGAGGGGGCGATCTACGAG.

This clone was detected ten times or more. Coverage ceases 3 residues before the CDR3 finishes, and the germline J gene fills in the end. The chain joins TRBV7-2 to TRBJ2-2; D is undetermined. CDR1 is SGHTA and CDR2 is FQGNSA in the germline V gene. This CDR3 is built from 15 residues. V lost 1 base and J 2 bases, leaving 8 bases between the germline ends. CDR3 sequence reads: CASSLGHLNTGELFF. The covered CDR3 bases are TGTGCCAGCAGCTTAGGTCACCTAAACACCGGGGAG.

This clone appeared many times. The CDR3 goes on 3 residues after the read ends, and that part is filled in from the germline J gene. The chain recombines TRBV12-3 or TRBV12-4 with TRBJ2-7, with 9 bases fitting TRBD1. V trimming: 4 bases; J trimming: 2 bases; junction bases outside the gene matches: 6. CDR3 length: 15 amino acids. The CDR3 bases that were read are TGTGCCAGCAGTTCCCGGGACAGGGTGACCTACGAG. Translation: CASSSRDRVTYE. The CDR3 in its entirety is CASSSRDRVTYEQYF.

This clone has a count of ten or more. Sequencing ends 3 residues short of the CDR3 end; the germline J gene provides the rest. This rearrangement joins TRBV5-1 to TRBJ2-7, with D perhaps TRBD1 (6 bases). The CDR3 loop spans 14 amino acids. CDR1 and CDR2 from the germline V gene are SGHRS and YFSETQ. The ends were cut back, 4 bases at V and 1 base at J, with 12 bases in the middle. This chain's CDR3 is CASSEAGVSYEQYF. CDR3 DNA (partial): TGCGCCAGCAGCGAGGCAGGGGTGTCCTACGAG.

This clone was found a few times. Read coverage stops 3 residues before the CDR3 terminus; the germline J gene supplies the remainder. This chain uses TRBV11-3 with TRBJ2-4, with 7 positions matching TRBD1. The CDR3 runs 15 residues. Germline V gene data show CDR1 as SGHNT and CDR2 as YENEEA. The V gene end was trimmed by 4 bases and the J gene end by 3 bases; junction bases not matched to a gene: 6. CDR3 bases read: TGTGCCAGCAGCTACACAGGGGTTGACAAAAACATT. Encoded protein: CASSYTGVDKNI. The full-length CDR3 reads as CASSYTGVDKNIQYF.

Only a few counts were recorded for this clone. The read ends 3 residues before the CDR3 terminus; that terminus is restored from the germline J gene. This chain uses TRBV7-9 with TRBJ1-3; D ambiguous. From germline, CDR1 is SEHNR and CDR2 FQNEAQ (reference sequence). CDR3 length: 14 residues. V was shortened by 5 bases and J by 1 base, with 9 bases between the two germline ends. CDR3 bases read: TGTGCCAGCAGCCCCTCGGTATCTGGAAACACC. Translating gives CASSPSVSGNT. The entire CDR3 protein reads CASSPSVSGNTIYF.

There are many counts of this clone. Read sequence stops 3 residues before the CDR3 end, and the germline J gene provides the missing end. The V and J genes are TRBV7-8 and TRBJ2-1; a possible D gene is TRBD2 (5 bases). CDR3 length: 16 residues. V dropped 1 base and J dropped 1 base, with 11 bases sitting between them. Looked up from germline, CDR1 is SGHVS and CDR2 is FQNEAQ. CDR3 sequence: CASSLDGVGSYNEQFF. The covered CDR3 bases are TGTGCCAGCAGCTTAGACGGGGTGGGATCCTACAATGAG.

Ten or more counts support this clone. The CDR3 end lies 3 residues beyond the end of the read and is filled in from the germline J gene. The chain employs TRBV4-1 and TRBJ1-1; D gene ambiguous. The CDR3 covers 14 residues. Germline CDR1 reads MGHRA; CDR2 reads YSYEKL. V lost 0 bases, J lost 6 bases, and 11 bases lay in between. The CDR3 sequence: CASSQEGQRAEAFF. The part of the CDR3 DNA that was read is TGCGCCAGCAGCCAAGAAGGGCAGAGGGCTGAA.

This clone was detected many times. Read sequence stops 3 residues before the CDR3 end, and the germline J gene provides the missing end. The rearrangement links TRBV7-9 to TRBJ2-1; 7 bases map to TRBD2. Germline-derived CDR1 and CDR2 are SEHNR and FQNEAQ (reference sequence). The CDR3 extends over 15 amino acids. V lost 4 bases and J lost 4; bases outside the gene matches: 7. CDR3 in amino acids: CASSSIGGSYNEQFF. The part of the CDR3 DNA that was read is TGTGCCAGCAGCTCTATCGGGGGGAGTTACAATGAG. The full variable domain, its missing parts supplied by reference TRBV7-9 and TRBJ2-1, is DTGVSQNPRHKITKRGQNVTFRCDPISEHNRLYWYRQTLGQGPEFLTYFQNEAQLEKSRLLSDRFSAERPKGSFSTLEIQRTEQGDSAMYLCASSSIGGSYNEQFFGPGTRLTVL.

This clone was observed many times. With the read ending 3 residues before the CDR3 end, the germline J gene is used to fill in that end. The genes are TRBV4-1 and TRBJ1-5; D is uncertain. V dropped 3 bases and J dropped 4 bases, with 16 bases sitting between them. This CDR3 region has 16 residues. The germline V gene encodes CDR1 MGHRA and CDR2 YSYEKL. CDR3 DNA (partial): TGCGCCAGCAGCCAGGTGGCGGCAGCGGGTAATCAGCCC. This translates into CASSQVAAAGNQP. The entire CDR3 protein reads CASSQVAAAGNQPQHF.

This clone was observed at least ten times. The missing CDR3 end, 3 residues past where the read stops, is filled in from the germline J gene. The chain carries TRBV27 and TRBJ2-3, with no clear D. The V gene's germline CDR1 is MNHEY and CDR2 SMNVEV (reference sequence). The CDR3 spans 12 residues. The V and J ends lost 6 bases and 0 bases respectively, with 4 bases between them. CDR3 region: CASSPSTDTQYF. The CDR3 DNA, read in part, is TGTGCCAGCAGCCCGAGCACAGATACG.

This clone came up many times. From the germline J gene comes the end of the CDR3, since the read stops 3 residues before it. This rearrangement joins TRBV6-1 to TRBJ1-6; TRBD1 is a possible D gene (6 bases). The CDR3 runs 16 residues. Deletions cut 1 base from V and 8 bases from J, with 15 bases between. Germline V gene data show CDR1 as MNHNS and CDR2 as SASEGT. This CDR3 reads CASSEGNREYDSPLHF. CDR3 bases read: TGTGCCAGCAGTGAAGGAAACAGGGAGTACGATTCACCC.

On this clone: The germline gene is not matched at one end of the junction; a read error may be the cause. The CDR3 end lies 3 residues beyond the end of the read and is filled in from the germline J gene. This chain uses TRBV27 with TRBJ2-5, with D maybe TRBD1 (6 bases). The CDR3 sequence is 13 residues long. Germline values: CDR1 MNHEY, CDR2 SMNVEV (reference sequence). CDR3 sequence reads: CASRQTGQGTQYF. The CDR3 DNA, read in part, is TGTGCCAGCAGACAAACAGGGCAAGGGACC.

This clone was seen only a few times. The sequenced fragment ends 3 residues before the CDR3 boundary, so the rest is inferred from the germline J gene. The chain carries TRBV5-1 and TRBJ2-7; maybe TRBD1 (6 bases). Trimming stripped 5 bases from V and 3 bases from J, with 18 bases between. The CDR3 totals 15 residues. CDR1 is SGHRS and CDR2 is YFSETQ in the germline V gene. The part of the CDR3 DNA that was read is TGCGCCAGCAGTCATACTCAGGGGCCCTACTACGAG. It yields the protein CASSHTQGPYYE. The CDR3 in its entirety is CASSHTQGPYYEQYF. Based on the CDR3 plus reference TRBV5-1 and TRBJ2-7, the full variable domain is KAGVTQTPRYLIKTRGQQVTLSCSPISGHRSVSWYQQTPGQGLQFLFEYFSETQRNKGNFPGRFSGRQFSNSRSEMNVSTLELGDSALYLCASSHTQGPYYEQYFGPGTRLTVT.

The table lists this clone with many counts. The read terminates 3 residues before the CDR3 end, so the remaining end is supplied by the germline J gene. The gene calls are TRBV4-2 and TRBJ2-2, with D maybe TRBD2 (5 bases). Per the germline V gene, CDR1 is LGHNA and CDR2 is YNFKEQ. V lost 11 bases and J lost 0, with 16 bases in between. The CDR3 contains 15 residues. This CDR3 reads CAANPHSANTGELFF. The sequenced part of the CDR3 DNA is TGTGCCGCGAACCCCCATAGCGCGAACACCGGGGAG.